Listed below are T cell receptor beta chains from one sample, sequenced in a study of OX40 agonist ivuxolimab in advanced cancers. Assay: immunoSEQ multiplex PCR; the TCRdb copy retains only in-frame clones and omits some. The data show 26,000 or so clones, about 88% seen once. This specimen was CD4+ or CD8+ T cells sorted from blood, taken in a trial of the OX40 agonist ivuxolimab. These receptor sequences come from an adult with an advanced solid tumor such as melanoma, head and neck, liver or kidney cancer. CDR3s include the opening cysteine and the closing phenylalanine or tryptophan. A D gene is named only where the DNA matches it firmly. Where a row states a size, it is once, few, many or the class of an expanded clone; other rows omit it.

>TRBV6-1|.|TRBJ2-3|.
CASSGRDTSSTDTQYF
TGTGCCAGCAGTGGCCGGGACACGAGTAGCACAGATACGCAGTATTTT
>TRBV7-9|.|TRBJ1-1|.
CASSFRGGQNTEAFF
TGTGCCAGCAGCTTTAGAGGGGGACAGAACACTGAAGCTTTCTTT
>TRBV30|.|TRBJ2-7|.
CAWSLGTAYEQYF
TGTGCCTGGAGTCTCGGGACGGCCTACGAGCAGTACTTC
>TRBV5-1|.|TRBJ2-3|.
CASSLAKGGDTDTQYF
TGCGCCAGCAGCTTGGCCAAGGGGGGAGACACAGATACGCAGTATTTT
>TRBV5-1|.|TRBJ2-1|TRBD1
CASIQGAFGEQFF
TGTGCCAGTATACAGGGGGCGTTCGGAGAGCAGTTCTTC
>TRBV4-3|.|TRBJ2-7|.
CASSQDTSLTTPSEQYF
TGCGCCAGCAGCCAAGATACCAGTCTCACCACTCCATCCGAGCAGTACTTC
>TRBV29-1|.|TRBJ2-1|.
CSVGPRASEQFF
TGCAGCGTTGGGCCCAGGGCGAGTGAGCAGTTCTTC
>TRBV4-1|.|TRBJ2-3|.
CASSQDRGFGTDTQYF
TGCGCCAGCAGCCAAGATCGGGGATTCGGCACAGATACGCAGTATTTT
>TRBV5-1|.|TRBJ2-2|.
CASSFSGELFF
TGCGCCAGCAGCTTCTCCGGGGAGCTGTTTTTT
>TRBV7-2|.|TRBJ1-4|.
CASSRVATNEKLFF
TGTGCCAGCAGCCGGGTAGCAACTAATGAAAAACTGTTTTTT
>TRBV7-3|.|TRBJ2-3|.
CASSPGTVSTDTQYF
TGTGCCAGCAGCCCCGGGACCGTTAGCACAGATACGCAGTATTTT
>TRBV19|.|TRBJ2-1|.
CASTLYPGLGNNEQFF
TGTGCCAGTACGCTATATCCGGGACTCGGGAACAATGAGCAGTTCTTC
>TRBV6-6|.|TRBJ1-6|TRBD1
CASSYSRTGDSPLHF
TGTGCCAGCAGTTACTCCCGGACAGGGGATTCACCCCTCCACTTT
>TRBV11-3|.|TRBJ2-7|TRBD1
CASSLDRGTYEQYF
TGTGCCAGCAGCTTGGACAGGGGGACCTACGAGCAGTACTTC
>TRBV7-6|.|TRBJ2-2|TRBD2
CASSLGAGGTGELFF
TGTGCCAGCAGCTTAGGCGCGGGAGGCACCGGGGAGCTGTTTTTT
>TRBV15|.|TRBJ1-1|TRBD1
CATSSTGVAEAFF
TGTGCCACCAGCAGTACAGGGGTTGCTGAAGCTTTCTTT
>TRBV2|.|TRBJ2-7|.
CASSDWVIPPYEQYF
TGTGCCAGCAGTGACTGGGTAATCCCGCCCTACGAGCAGTACTTC
>TRBV7-9|once|TRBJ2-7|TRBD1
CASSFPGQGSYEQYF
TGTGCCAGCAGCTTTCCGGGACAGGGGTCCTACGAGCAGTACTTC
>TRBV19|.|TRBJ1-3|.
CASSIDRPVSGNTIYF
TGTGCCAGTAGTATAGACAGACCGGTCTCTGGAAACACCATATATTTT
>TRBV7-9|.|TRBJ2-7|TRBD1
CASSQGDSYEQYF
TGTGCCAGCAGTCAGGGGGACTCCTACGAGCAGTACTTC
>TRBV4-2|once|TRBJ2-7|TRBD1
CASSQTGQVYEQYF
TGTGCCAGCAGCCAAACCGGACAGGTGTACGAGCAGTACTTC
>TRBV4-2|.|TRBJ2-3|.
CASSQDYGTATDTQYF
TGTGCCAGCAGCCAAGATTACGGAACGGCCACAGATACGCAGTATTTT
>TRBV27|.|TRBJ2-6|.
CASSRIGVYGANVLTF
TGTGCCAGCAGTAGGATAGGGGTATATGGGGCCAACGTCCTGACTTTC
>TRBV7-9|.|TRBJ2-3|.
CASSFSGLDTQYF
TGTGCCAGCAGCTTTAGCGGCCTTGATACGCAGTATTTT
>TRBV6-6|.|TRBJ1-1|.
CASIDRGGTEAFF
TGTGCCAGCATCGATCGGGGAGGCACTGAAGCTTTCTTT
>TRBV4-2|few|TRBJ1-5|TRBD1
CASSQPGQVVQPQHF
TGTGCCAGCAGCCAACCGGGACAGGTCGTTCAGCCCCAGCATTTT
>TRBV28|.|TRBJ2-7|.
CASSLRTDGDEQYF
TGTGCCAGCAGTCTTCGGACAGACGGAGACGAGCAGTACTTC
>TRBV15|.|TRBJ2-7|TRBD1
CATSKRDRGGYEQYF
TGTGCCACCAGCAAAAGGGACAGGGGCGGCTACGAGCAGTACTTC
>TRBV2|few|TRBJ1-6|.
CASRNPLHF
TGTGCCAGCAGAAACCCCCTCCACTTT
>TRBV6-6|.|TRBJ2-1|.
CATAESSYNEQFF
TGTGCCACAGCCGAGAGCTCCTACAATGAGCAGTTCTTC
>TRBV10-2|.|TRBJ1-2|.
CASSENSRRVYGYTF
TGCGCCAGCAGTGAGAATAGTCGCAGGGTCTATGGCTACACCTTC
>TRBV5-4|.|TRBJ1-1|TRBD1
CASSEDRVAEAFF
TGTGCCAGCAGCGAGGACAGGGTAGCTGAAGCTTTCTTT
>TRBV19|once|TRBJ2-5|.
CASSDGIQYF
TGTGCCAGTAGCGACGGAATCCAGTACTTC
>TRBV9|once|TRBJ2-1|.
CASSAPGLLNEQFF
TGTGCCAGCAGCGCCCCGGGACTCCTCAATGAGCAGTTCTTC